This entry features one TCR beta chain sequence. As yet, its antigen is unknown. This sample stems from a study of a mutant IDH1 vaccine in newly diagnosed glioma. The overall study: Treated patients had a mean age of approximately 40 years and a roughly 62% male, around 40% female split. The study, taken as a whole, reports: With respect to changes in top peripheral T cell clonotypes, pseudoprogression seemed unrelated.

V shed 3 bases and J 2 bases; nucleotides not matched to a gene: 1. The germline gives CDR1 LNHDA, CDR2 SQIVND (reference sequence). The CDR3 runs to 14 residues. Data came from immunoSEQ multiplex PCR; TCRdb stores just in-frame clones and leaves some out. The table shows some 44,000 clones, with 65% to 90% occurring only once. Time point indicated: week 35, safety follow-up. Mutant IDH1 20-mer peptide, at 300 ug, made up each vaccine dose, with topical imiquimod. Vaccinations, eight in total, occurred in weeks 1, 3, 5, 7, 11, 15, 19, 23. The study enrolled donors with new WHO grade 3 or 4 IDH1-mutant, ATRX-lost astrocytomas.

The chain carries TRBV19 and TRBJ2-1; 7 nucleotides agree with TRBD2. The receptor was isolated from a woman aged 50 to 60 with glioma. The sequences come from PBMCs, collected from a glioma patient whose treatment included an IDH1 peptide vaccine. CDR3 amino acids: CASSIAGAYNEQFF. The CDR3 coding sequence is TGTGCCAGTAGTATCGCGGGAGCCTACAATGAGCAGTTCTTC.